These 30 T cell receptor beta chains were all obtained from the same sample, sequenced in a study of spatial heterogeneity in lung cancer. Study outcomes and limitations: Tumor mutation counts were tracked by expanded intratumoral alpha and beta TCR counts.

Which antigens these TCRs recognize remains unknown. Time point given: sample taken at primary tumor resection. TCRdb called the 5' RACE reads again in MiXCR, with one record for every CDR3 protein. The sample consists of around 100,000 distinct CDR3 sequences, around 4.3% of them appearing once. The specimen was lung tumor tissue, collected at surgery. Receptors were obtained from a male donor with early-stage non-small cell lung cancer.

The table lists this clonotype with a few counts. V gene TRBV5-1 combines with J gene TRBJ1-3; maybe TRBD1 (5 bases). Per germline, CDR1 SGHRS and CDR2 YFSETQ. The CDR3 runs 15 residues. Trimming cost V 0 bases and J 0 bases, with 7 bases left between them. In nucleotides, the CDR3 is TGCGCCAGCAGCTTGGAGGGGAGCTCTGGAAACACCATATATTTT. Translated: CASSLEGSSGNTIYF.

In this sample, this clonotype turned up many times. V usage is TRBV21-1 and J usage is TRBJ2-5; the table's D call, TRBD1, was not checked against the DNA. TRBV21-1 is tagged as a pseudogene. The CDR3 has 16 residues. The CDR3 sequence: CASSQKPGDTQETQYF. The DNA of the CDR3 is TGTGCCAGCAGCCAAAAACCCGGGGATACTCAAGAGACCCAGTACTTC.

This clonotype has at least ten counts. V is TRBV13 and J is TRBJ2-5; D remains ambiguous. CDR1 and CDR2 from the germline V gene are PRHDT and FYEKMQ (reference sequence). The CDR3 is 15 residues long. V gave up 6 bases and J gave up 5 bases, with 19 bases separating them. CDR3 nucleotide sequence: TGTGCCAGCAGTGTCAGGAGCTACCTGGAGGAGACCCAGTACTTC. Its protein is CASSVRSYLEETQYF. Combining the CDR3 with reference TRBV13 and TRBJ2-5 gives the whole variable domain AAGVIQSPRHLIKEKRETATLKCYPIPRHDTVYWYQQGPGQDPQFLISFYEKMQSDKGSIPDRFSAQQFSDYHSELNMSSLELGDSALYFCASSVRSYLEETQYFGPGTRLLVL.

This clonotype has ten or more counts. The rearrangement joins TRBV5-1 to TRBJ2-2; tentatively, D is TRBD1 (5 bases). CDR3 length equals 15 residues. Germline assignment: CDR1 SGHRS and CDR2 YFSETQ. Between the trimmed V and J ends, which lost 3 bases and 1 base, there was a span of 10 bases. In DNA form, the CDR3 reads TGCGCCAGCAGCTGGCCCACAGGGAACACCGGGGAGCTGTTTTTT. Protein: CASSWPTGNTGELFF. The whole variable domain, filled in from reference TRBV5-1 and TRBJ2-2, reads KAGVTQTPRYLIKTRGQQVTLSCSPISGHRSVSWYQQTPGQGLQFLFEYFSETQRNKGNFPGRFSGRQFSNSRSEMNVSTLELGDSALYLCASSWPTGNTGELFFGEGSRLTVL.

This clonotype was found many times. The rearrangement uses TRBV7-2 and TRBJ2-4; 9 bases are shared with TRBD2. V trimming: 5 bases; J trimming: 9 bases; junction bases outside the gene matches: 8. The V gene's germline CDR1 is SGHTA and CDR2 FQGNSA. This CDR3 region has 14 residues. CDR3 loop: CASSPQREVVIQYF. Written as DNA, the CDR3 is TGTGCCAGCAGCCCTCAGCGGGAGGTGGTCATTCAGTACTTC.

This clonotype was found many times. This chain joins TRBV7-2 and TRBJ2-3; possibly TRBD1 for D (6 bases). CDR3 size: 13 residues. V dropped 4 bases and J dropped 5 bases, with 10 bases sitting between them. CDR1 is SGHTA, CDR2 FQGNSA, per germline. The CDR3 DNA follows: TGTGCCAGCAGCTCCTTCAGGGGAGATACGCAGTATTTT. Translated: CASSSFRGDTQYF.

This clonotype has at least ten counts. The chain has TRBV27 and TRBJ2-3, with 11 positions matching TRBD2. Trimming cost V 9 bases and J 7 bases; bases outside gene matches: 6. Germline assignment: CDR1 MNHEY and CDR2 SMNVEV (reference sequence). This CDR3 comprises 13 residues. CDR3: CASSGRAWYTQYF. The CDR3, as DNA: TGTGCCAGTAGCGGGAGGGCCTGGTATACGCAGTATTTT.

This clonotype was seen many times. The CDR3 sequence: CASSYGRGSAEQFF. The DNA for the CDR3 is TGTGCCAGCAGCTACGGACGGGGGTCCGCTGAGCAGTTCTTC. This chain joins TRBV5-6 and TRBJ2-1, with a possible D match to TRBD2 (6 bases). The CDR3 length is 14 residues. The V gene lost 3 bases and the J gene lost 9 bases, with 16 bases spanning the gap. CDR1 and CDR2 from the germline V gene are SGHDT and YYEEEE.

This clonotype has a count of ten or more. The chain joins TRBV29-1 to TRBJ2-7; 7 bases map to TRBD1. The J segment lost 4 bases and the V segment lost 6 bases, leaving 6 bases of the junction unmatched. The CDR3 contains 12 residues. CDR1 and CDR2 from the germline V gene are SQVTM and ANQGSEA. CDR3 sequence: CSVAPQGYEQYF. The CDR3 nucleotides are TGCAGCGTGGCCCCACAGGGGTACGAGCAGTACTTC.

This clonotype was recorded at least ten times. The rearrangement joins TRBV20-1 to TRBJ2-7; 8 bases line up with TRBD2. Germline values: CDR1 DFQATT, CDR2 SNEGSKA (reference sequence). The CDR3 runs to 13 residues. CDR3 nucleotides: TGCACTTCGACTAGCGACGGGCCCTACGAGCAGTACTTC. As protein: CTSTSDGPYEQYF.

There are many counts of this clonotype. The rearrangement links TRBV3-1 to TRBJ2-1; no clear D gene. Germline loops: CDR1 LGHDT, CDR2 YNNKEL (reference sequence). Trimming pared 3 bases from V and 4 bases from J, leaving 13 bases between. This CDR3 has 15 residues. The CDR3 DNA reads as TGTGCCAGCAGCCAGGATTCAGCCCAATACAATGAGCAGTTCTTC. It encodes CASSQDSAQYNEQFF.

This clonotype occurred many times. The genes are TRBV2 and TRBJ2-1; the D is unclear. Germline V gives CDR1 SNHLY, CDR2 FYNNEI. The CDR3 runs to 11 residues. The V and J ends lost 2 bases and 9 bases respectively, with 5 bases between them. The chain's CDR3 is CASSEKVEQFF. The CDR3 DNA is TGTGCCAGCAGTGAAAAGGTTGAGCAGTTCTTC.

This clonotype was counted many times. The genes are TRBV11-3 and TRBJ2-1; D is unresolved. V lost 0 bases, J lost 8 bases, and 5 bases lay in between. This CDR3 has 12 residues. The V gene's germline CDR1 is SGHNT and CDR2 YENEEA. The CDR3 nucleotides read TGTGCCAGCAGCTTAGAGGACGATGAGCAGTTCTTC. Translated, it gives CASSLEDDEQFF.

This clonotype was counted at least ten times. In nucleotides, the CDR3 is TGTGCCAGCAGAGGGACAGAAACACAAGAGACCCAGTACTTC. Its translation: CASRGTETQETQYF. The chain couples TRBV2 to TRBJ2-5, with 7 bases aligning to TRBD1. The germline V gene encodes CDR1 SNHLY and CDR2 FYNNEI. J lost 2 bases, V lost 6 bases, and 6 bases had no gene match. CDR3 size: 14 residues.

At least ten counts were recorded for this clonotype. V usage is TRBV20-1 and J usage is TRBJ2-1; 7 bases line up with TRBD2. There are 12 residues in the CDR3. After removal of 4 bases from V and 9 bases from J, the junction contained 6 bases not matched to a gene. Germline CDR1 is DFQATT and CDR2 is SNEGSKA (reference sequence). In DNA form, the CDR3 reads TGCAGTGCTATAGGGCGGGAGTTTGAGCAGTTCTTC. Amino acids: CSAIGREFEQFF.

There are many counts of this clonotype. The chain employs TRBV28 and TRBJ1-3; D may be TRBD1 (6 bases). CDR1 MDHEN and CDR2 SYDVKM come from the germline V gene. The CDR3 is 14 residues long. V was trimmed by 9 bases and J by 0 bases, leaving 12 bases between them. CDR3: CASTGSRSGNTIYF. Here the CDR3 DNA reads TGTGCCAGTACAGGGTCCCGCTCTGGAAACACCATATATTTT.

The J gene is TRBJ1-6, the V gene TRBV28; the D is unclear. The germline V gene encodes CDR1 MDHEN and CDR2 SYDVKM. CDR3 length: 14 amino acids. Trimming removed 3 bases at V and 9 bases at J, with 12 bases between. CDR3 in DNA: TGTGCCAGCAGTTTTATAGGGAAAGGTTCACCCCTCCACTTT. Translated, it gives CASSFIGKGSPLHF.

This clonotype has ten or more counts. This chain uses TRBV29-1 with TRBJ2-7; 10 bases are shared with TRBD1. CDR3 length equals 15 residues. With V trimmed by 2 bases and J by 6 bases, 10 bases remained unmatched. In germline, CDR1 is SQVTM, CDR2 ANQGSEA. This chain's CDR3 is CSVERDPGTGVEQYF. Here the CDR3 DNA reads TGCAGCGTTGAAAGAGACCCCGGGACAGGGGTCGAGCAGTACTTC.

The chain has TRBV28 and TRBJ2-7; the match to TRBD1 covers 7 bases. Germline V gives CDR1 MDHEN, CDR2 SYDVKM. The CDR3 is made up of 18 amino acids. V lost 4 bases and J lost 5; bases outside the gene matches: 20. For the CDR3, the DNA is TGTGCCAGCAGTTCCTCCTCGACCCTCGACAGGGTCCGTGACGAGCAGTACTTC. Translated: CASSSSSTLDRVRDEQYF.

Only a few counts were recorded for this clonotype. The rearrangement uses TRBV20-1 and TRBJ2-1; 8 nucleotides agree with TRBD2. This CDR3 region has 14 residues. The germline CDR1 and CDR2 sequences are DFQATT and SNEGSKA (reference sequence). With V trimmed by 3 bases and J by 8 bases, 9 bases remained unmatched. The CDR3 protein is CSASPPGGEDEQFF. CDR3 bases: TGCAGTGCTAGCCCACCGGGGGGGGAGGATGAGCAGTTCTTC.

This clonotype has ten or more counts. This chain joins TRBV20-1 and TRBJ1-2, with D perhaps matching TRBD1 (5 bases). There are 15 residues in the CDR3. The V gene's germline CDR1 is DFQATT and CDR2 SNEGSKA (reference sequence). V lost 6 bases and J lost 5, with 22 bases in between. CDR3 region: CSAPSGLGQTYGYTF. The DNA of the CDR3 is TGCAGTGCCCCCAGCGGGTTAGGACAAACTTATGGCTACACCTTC.

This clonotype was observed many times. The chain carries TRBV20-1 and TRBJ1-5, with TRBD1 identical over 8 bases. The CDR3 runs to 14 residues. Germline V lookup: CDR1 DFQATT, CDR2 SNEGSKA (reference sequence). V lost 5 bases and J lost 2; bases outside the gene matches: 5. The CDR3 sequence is CSAGPGQGNQPQHF. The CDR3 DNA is TGCAGTGCTGGACCGGGACAGGGCAATCAGCCCCAGCATTTT.

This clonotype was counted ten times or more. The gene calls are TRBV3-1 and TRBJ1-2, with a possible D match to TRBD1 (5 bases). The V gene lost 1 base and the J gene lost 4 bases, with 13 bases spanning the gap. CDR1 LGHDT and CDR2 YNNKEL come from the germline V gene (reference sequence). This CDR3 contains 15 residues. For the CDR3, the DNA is TGTGCCAGCAGCCAAGTTGAGGGGTGGAGCTATGGCTACACCTTC. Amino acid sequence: CASSQVEGWSYGYTF.

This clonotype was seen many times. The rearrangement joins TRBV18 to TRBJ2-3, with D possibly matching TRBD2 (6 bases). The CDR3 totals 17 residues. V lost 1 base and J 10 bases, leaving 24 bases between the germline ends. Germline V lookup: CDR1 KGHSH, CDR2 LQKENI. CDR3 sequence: CASSPREAGQAWVAQYF. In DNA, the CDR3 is TGTGCCAGCTCACCACGGGAGGCAGGACAAGCATGGGTGGCGCAGTATTTT.

In DNA form, the CDR3 reads TGTGCCAGCAGCATATCCGGGACACCCTACGAGCAGTACTTC. Residues: CASSISGTPYEQYF. The chain joins TRBV9 to TRBJ2-7; possible D gene TRBD1, 6 bases. V lost 4 bases to trimming and J lost 2 bases, with 13 bases between them. Germline values: CDR1 SGDLS, CDR2 YYNGEE. The CDR3 is 14 residues long.

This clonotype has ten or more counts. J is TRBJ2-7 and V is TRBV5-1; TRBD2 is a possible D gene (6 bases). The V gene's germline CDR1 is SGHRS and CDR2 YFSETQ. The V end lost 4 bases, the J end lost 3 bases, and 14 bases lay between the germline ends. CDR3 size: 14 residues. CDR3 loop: CASSHGTLDYEQYF. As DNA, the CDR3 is TGCGCCAGCAGCCACGGGACTTTGGACTACGAGCAGTACTTC.

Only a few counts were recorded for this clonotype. This CDR3 reads CASSTLHEGTDTDTQYF. The CDR3 nucleotides read TGTGCCAGCAGCACCCTCCATGAGGGGACAGACACAGATACGCAGTATTTT. The V and J genes are TRBV7-9 and TRBJ2-3; 7 nucleotides align to TRBD1. The CDR3 covers 17 residues. V was clipped by 5 bases and J by 2 bases; unmatched bases: 13. In germline, CDR1 is SEHNR, CDR2 FQNEAQ (reference sequence). Together with reference TRBV7-9 and TRBJ2-3, the CDR3 gives the full variable domain: DTGVSQNPRHKITKRGQNVTFRCDPISEHNRLYWYRQTLGQGPEFLTYFQNEAQLEKSRLLSDRFSAERPKGSFSTLEIQRTEQGDSAMYLCASSTLHEGTDTDTQYFGPGTRLTVL.

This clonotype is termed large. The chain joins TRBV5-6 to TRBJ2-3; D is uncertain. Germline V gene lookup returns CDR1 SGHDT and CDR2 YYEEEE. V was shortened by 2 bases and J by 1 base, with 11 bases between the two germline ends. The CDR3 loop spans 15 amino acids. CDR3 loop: CASSFARSRTDTQYF. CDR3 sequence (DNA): TGTGCCAGCAGCTTTGCCAGGAGTCGCACAGATACGCAGTATTTT.

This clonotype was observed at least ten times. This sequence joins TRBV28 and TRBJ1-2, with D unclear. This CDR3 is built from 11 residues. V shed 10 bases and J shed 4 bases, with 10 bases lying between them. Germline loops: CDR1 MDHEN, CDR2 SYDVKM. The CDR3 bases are TGTGCCATCTTGTCGGGCTATGGCTACACCTTC. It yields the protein CAILSGYGYTF.

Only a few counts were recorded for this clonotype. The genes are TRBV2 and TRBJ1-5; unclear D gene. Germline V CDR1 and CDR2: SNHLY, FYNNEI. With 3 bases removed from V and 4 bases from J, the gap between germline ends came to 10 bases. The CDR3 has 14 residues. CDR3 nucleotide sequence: TGTGCCAGCAGTGACAGGACGAAAAATCAGCCCCAGCATTTT. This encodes CASSDRTKNQPQHF.